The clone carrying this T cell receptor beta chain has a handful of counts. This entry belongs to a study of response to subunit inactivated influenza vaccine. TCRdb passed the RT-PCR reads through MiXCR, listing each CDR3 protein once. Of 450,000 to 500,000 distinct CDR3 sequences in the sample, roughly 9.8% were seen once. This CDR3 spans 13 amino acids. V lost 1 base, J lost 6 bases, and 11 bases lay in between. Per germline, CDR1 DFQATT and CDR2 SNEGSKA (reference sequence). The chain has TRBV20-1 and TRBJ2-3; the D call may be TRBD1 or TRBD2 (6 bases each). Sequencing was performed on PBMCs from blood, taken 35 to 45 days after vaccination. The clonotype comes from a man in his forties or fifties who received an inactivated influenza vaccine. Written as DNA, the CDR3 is TGCAGTGCTAGAGGACTAGGGGGGGATACGCAGTATTTT. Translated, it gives CSARGLGGDTQYF.